This T cell receptor beta chain was documented in a study of PD-1 blockade in classical Hodgkin lymphoma. Study results and limitations: The diversity seen at baseline in complete responders resembled that of newly diagnosed patients.

TCRdb's table, derived via immunoSEQ multiplex PCR, lists solely in-frame clones and lacks some. The table has approximately 21,000 clones, over 70% seen once. Brentuximab vedotin exposure varied, and every patient relapsed after autologous stem cell transplantation. A word on this clone: What it recognizes is unknown.

This clonotype was obtained from a human donor with classical Hodgkin lymphoma. The starting material was peripheral blood mononuclear cells (PBMCs), obtained at baseline.

In DNA, the CDR3 is TGTGCCAGCAGCCTTAGGGGAGAATACAATGAGCAGTTCTTC. Translated: CASSLRGEYNEQFF. This rearrangement joins TRBV7-2 to TRBJ2-1; the D gene could be TRBD1 or TRBD2 (5 bases each). Germline assignment: CDR1 SGHTA and CDR2 FQGNSA. The CDR3 totals 14 residues. V shed 5 bases and J shed 4 bases, with 12 bases lying between them.